Given below is one T cell receptor (beta chain) in context. Time point noted: blood from clinic visit 5 months post-surgery; TSC patient then seizure free. V was shortened by 1 base and J by 0 bases, with 16 bases between the two germline ends. The CDR3 extends over 18 amino acids. The germline CDR1 and CDR2 sequences are KGHSH and LQKENI. This entry is derived from a study of brain T cells in children with intractable seizures. The protocol was immunoSEQ multiplex PCR, while the TCRdb copy is restricted to in-frame clones and leaves out a portion. Seen here are about 340,000 clones, about 93% observed once, and the top ten hold about 5.8%.

The material sequenced was peripheral blood, taken roughly 5 months after surgery. This sequence joins TRBV18 and TRBJ1-3; no definite D call. This receptor was taken from a boy under two years old with tuberous sclerosis and intractable seizures. CDR3 DNA: TGTGCCAGCTCACCACAAGCTAGTCGGGTCCTCTCTGGAAACACCATATATTTT. Encoded protein: CASSPQASRVLSGNTIYF.